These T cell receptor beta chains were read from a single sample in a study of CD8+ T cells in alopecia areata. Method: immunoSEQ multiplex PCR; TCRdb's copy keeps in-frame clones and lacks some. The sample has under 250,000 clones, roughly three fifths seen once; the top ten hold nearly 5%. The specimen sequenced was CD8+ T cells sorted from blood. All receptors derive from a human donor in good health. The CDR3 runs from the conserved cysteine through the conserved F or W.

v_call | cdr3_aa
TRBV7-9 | CASSWRYRAVYSNQPQHF
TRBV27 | CASSQKSNQPQHF
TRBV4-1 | CASSQVTTGGADTQYF
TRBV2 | CATWDLGETHYF
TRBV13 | CASSLVSENIQYF
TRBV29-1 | CSAETGGLETQYF
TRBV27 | CASSLGGRDREQYF
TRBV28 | CASSQLYKRNSPLHF
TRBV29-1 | CSAGATGGYTEAFF
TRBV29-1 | CSGRLAGSTDTQYF
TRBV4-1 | CASSHLTSGPNNEQFF
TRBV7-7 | CATFGSKAQHF
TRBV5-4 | CASSADRFGSPLHF
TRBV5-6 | CASSLEKRGGLEQFF
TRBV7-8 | CASSPTVSLDTEAFF
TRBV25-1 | CASSGGRWWPDGYTF
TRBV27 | CASSPGGDLTQYF
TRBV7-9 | CASSSSGTVESPLHF
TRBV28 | CASSKTGAFF
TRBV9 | CASSVAPSSYNEQFF
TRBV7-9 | CASSRQVSYEQYF
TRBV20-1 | CSALKTGSPTF
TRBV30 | CAWSEDSYGYTF
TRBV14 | CASSPSGGDQETQYF
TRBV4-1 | CASSQAFGGSTEAFF
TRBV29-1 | CSATGAADYGYTF
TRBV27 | CASSLTPGTSEYF
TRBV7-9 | CASSPRGGEVEQYF
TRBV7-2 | CASSSGQYQETQYF
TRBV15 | CATLDEVHDGYTF
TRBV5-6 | CASSLGLAGGEQYF
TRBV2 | CASSEALAGNTDTQYF
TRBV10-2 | CASSHDSPLGYTF
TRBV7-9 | CASSLGSWDEQYF
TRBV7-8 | CASSFPDRGVEAFF
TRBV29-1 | CSVDGLAGGASTDTQYF
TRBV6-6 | CASSPWGGEETQYF